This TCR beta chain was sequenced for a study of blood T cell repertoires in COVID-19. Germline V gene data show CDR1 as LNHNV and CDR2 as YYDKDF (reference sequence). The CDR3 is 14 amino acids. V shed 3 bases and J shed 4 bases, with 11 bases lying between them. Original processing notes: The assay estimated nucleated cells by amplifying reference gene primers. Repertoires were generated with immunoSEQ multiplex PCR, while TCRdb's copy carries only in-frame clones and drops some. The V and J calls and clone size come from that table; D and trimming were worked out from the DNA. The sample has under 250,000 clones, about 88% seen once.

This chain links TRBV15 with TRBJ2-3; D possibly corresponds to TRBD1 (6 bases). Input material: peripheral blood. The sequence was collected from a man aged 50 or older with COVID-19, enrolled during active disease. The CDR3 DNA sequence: TGTGCCACCAGCAGGGGACAACCGGCAGATACGCAGTATTTT. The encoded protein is CATSRGQPADTQYF.